These T cell receptor beta chains were read from a single sample in a study of regulatory T cells in long-lasting Graves disease. TCRdb reanalysed the multiplex PCR reads using MiXCR and keeps one entry per CDR3 protein. The data hold 400,000 to 450,000 distinct CDR3 sequences, with around 14% observed a single time. In addition, the sample was reused for a study of T cells in Graves' hyperthyroidism and ophthalmopathy.

The sample here was peripheral blood mononuclear cells (PBMCs), taken at new diagnosis, from a patient treated with antithyroid drugs. Receptors were obtained from a young woman with Graves disease. Both conserved end residues are part of each CDR3. A D gene is named only where the DNA matches it firmly. A clone size is listed for some rows: how often the clone was seen (once, few, many), or a class if it is expanded.

many	TRBV6-5	TRBJ2-3	NA	TGTGCCAGCAGTTTCAACCTGGATACGCAGTATTTT	CASSFNLDTQYF
NA	TRBV7-9	TRBJ2-7	NA	TGTGCCAGCAGCTTAGTTGCGCCTTTTAAGGGGGGATACGAGCAGTACTTC	CASSLVAPFKGGYEQYF
many	TRBV6-1	TRBJ2-3	NA	TGTGCCAGCACCCGCTTAGCGGCTTCAGATACGCAGTATTTT	CASTRLAASDTQYF
few	TRBV27	TRBJ2-5	NA	TGTGCCTGCAGTCAGCAGGGGTCTGATGCGGAGACCCAGTACTTC	CACSQQGSDAETQYF
NA	TRBV24-1	TRBJ2-1	NA	TGTGCCACCAGTGATTTCCAGGCTTTGCAGTTCTTC	CATSDFQALQFF
NA	TRBV20-1	TRBJ1-1	NA	TGCAGTGCTAGGCCCGGGACGGGGACTGAAGCTTTCTTT	CSARPGTGTEAFF
few	TRBV7-9	TRBJ2-5	NA	TGTGCCAGCAGTTACTCGACAGGTGGTGGTGTGGAGACCCAGTACTTC	CASSYSTGGGVETQYF
NA	TRBV28	TRBJ1-5	NA	TGTGCCAGCAGTTTATTCGGAGGTGGTGGCAATCAGCCCCAGCATTTT	CASSLFGGGGNQPQHF
once	TRBV12-3/TRBV12-4	TRBJ2-1	TRBD1	TGTGCCAGCAGGGGGACAGCCCCAGATTCGGGGTACAATGAGCAGTTCTTC	CASRGTAPDSGYNEQFF
many	TRBV28	TRBJ1-1	NA	TGTGCTCTCCGCGGGGGGGCCGTACCGAACACTGAAGCTTTCTTT	CALRGGAVPNTEAFF
few	TRBV7-3	TRBJ2-1	NA	TGTGCCAGCAGCTCGGCGGCTAGTTCCGATGAGCAGTTCTTC	CASSSAASSDEQFF
NA	TRBV3-1	TRBJ2-7	NA	TGTGCCAGCAGCCAGAGCGGAGGGGTGCAGTACTTC	CASSQSGGVQYF
NA	TRBV6-1	TRBJ1-2	NA	TGTGCCAGCAGTGAGACGGAGAACTATGGCTACACCTTC	CASSETENYGYTF
many	TRBV4-2	TRBJ2-3	NA	TGTGCCAGCAGCCAAGTAGGAGGGGACACAGGAACAGATACGCAGTATTTT	CASSQVGGDTGTDTQYF
NA	TRBV9	TRBJ2-2	NA	TGTGCCAGCAGCCTCCTCTCGGAGCCGCTGGGCGCCGGGGAGCTGTTTTTT	CASSLLSEPLGAGELFF
NA	TRBV2	TRBJ2-1	NA	TGTGCCAGCCAGCCCTTAAGCGGAGCTATTTACAATGAGCAGTTCTTC	CASQPLSGAIYNEQFF
few	TRBV19	TRBJ1-2	NA	TGTGCCAGTAGTATACCGTCGGCCCCACGCTATGGCTACACCTTC	CASSIPSAPRYGYTF
NA	TRBV29-1	TRBJ2-7	NA	TGCAGCGTTGCCGATAGGGACTCGAAATACGAGCAGTACTTC	CSVADRDSKYEQYF
once	TRBV7-3	TRBJ2-3	NA	TGTGCCAGCAGCCCAGTTGGGGGTAGCACAGATACGCAGTATTTT	CASSPVGGSTDTQYF
many	TRBV20-1	TRBJ1-1	NA	TGCAGTGCTAGAGAGTACAACACTGAAGCTTTCTTT	CSAREYNTEAFF
few	TRBV5-1	TRBJ2-2	NA	TGCGCCAGCAGCCCCCCCCCAAACACCGGGGAGCTGTTTTTT	CASSPPPNTGELFF
NA	TRBV30	TRBJ2-7	NA	TGTGCCTGGAGTGTCGACAGTGCGTACGAACAGTACTTC	CAWSVDSAYEQYF
NA	TRBV6-2/TRBV6-3	TRBJ1-2	NA	TGTGCCAGCAGTTACTCCCGGGGAGGCTACTATGGCTACACCTTC	CASSYSRGGYYGYTF
few	TRBV4-1	TRBJ1-4	NA	TGCGCCAGCAGCCAGGACAGAGGGGCGGAACTGTTTTTT	CASSQDRGAELFF
NA	TRBV10-2	TRBJ1-1	TRBD1	TGCGCCAGCACTAGACAGGGTGAGGCTTTCTTT	CASTRQGEAFF
many	TRBV5-4	TRBJ2-7	TRBD1	TGTGCCAGCAGCGGAGGACAGGGGGCTATCTACGAGCAGTACTTC	CASSGGQGAIYEQYF
NA	TRBV6-1	TRBJ2-3	TRBD2	TGTGCCAGCAGTGAAGCAGCGGGAGAGATAGATACGCAGTATTTT	CASSEAAGEIDTQYF
many	TRBV13	TRBJ2-3	NA	TGTGCCAGCAACTTACGGCCCTACACAGATACGCAGTATTTT	CASNLRPYTDTQYF